This TCR beta chain was retrieved from a study of T cells in Graves' hyperthyroidism and ophthalmopathy (dated by TCRdb to the late 2010s). Looking at the study overall: Peripheral blood was collected at initial diagnosis, before any treatment. To identify TCR V-J signatures that set the groups apart, the researchers used a discovery cohort of 90 to 100 patients, made up of 43 with Graves' ophthalmopathy and 55 to 65 with stable Graves' hyperthyroidism. An independent validation cohort of fewer than 20 hyperthyroidism patients and approximately 16 patients who later progressed to ophthalmopathy tested prospective prediction of ophthalmopathy. The approximately 98 discovery patients were randomly divided into training and test sets at a 7:3 ratio. In six Graves' hyperthyroidism patients, the study also compared T-cell repertoires from thyroid tissue with T-cell repertoires from blood. Following sampling, methimazole starting at 30 mg daily was given to hyperthyroidism patients, and high-dose intravenous methylprednisolone was given to ophthalmopathy patients. The paper reports TCR Vbeta CDR3 sequencing of about 140 peripheral blood samples: some 41 ophthalmopathy, 75 to 80 hyperthyroidism and around 17 progressor patients. The investigation overall reported the following: A 13 V-J signature model separated ophthalmopathy from stable hyperthyroidism, with over 85% sensitivity and 81.08% specificity in cross-validation and 80%/75% in testing. Blood samples also contained most of the expanded thyroid clonotypes (frequency above 0.001), which suggests that blood repertoires may reflect thyroid immune responses. Sample size was not statistically predetermined, and blinding of investigators to group allocation was not performed. In validation, the model predicted progression to ophthalmopathy a median of about 5.9 months before onset, with about 64% sensitivity and 72.22% specificity.

As for this clonotype: Its antigen is not yet known. A read error is possible here, since a much larger clone lies one base away.

Amplification of TCR beta CDR3 regions was carried out from RNA transcripts. The first round of RT-PCR for the TCR CDR3 was performed with the HTBI primer set and the Qiagen OneStep RT-PCR kit. A second multiplex PCR round built the libraries, followed by size selection and purification. Paired-end sequencing of the libraries was performed with 100 bp reads on an Illumina HiSeq2000. Processing in the source paper ran as follows. SOAPnuke was used to process the raw data, removing reads that contained adapters or uncalled bases, had a mean Phred below 15, or lacked an exact match to the constant primer or identifier. COPE v1.2.5 was used to merge high-quality paired reads, and clonotypes were defined as unique nucleotide sequences. MiTCR v1.1 was used to align clonotypes to the IMGT TRBV, TRBD and TRBJ reference segments. Only V-J combinations with frequency above 0.0001, covering about 99% of repertoires, were analysed. A TCS score was defined as the ratio between F50 (clonal expansion) and ExV (chaos), using BLOSUM62-based TCRdist between CDR3 peptides within each V-J. Welch's t-statistics and random forest reduced roughly 500 V-J features to fewer than 15, which were used in a naive Bayes classifier (R e1071). The public reads were reanalyzed by TCRdb: fastp trimming at Q25, MiXCR alignment, in-frame beta chains only. Rows are unified per CDR3 protein, each entry keeping the most common DNA and genes. The V and J calls follow TCRdb's processing rather than the paper's. Here the sample has about 330,000 distinct CDR3 sequences; roughly 15% occur a single time. The biggest ten clones account for approximately 35% of the sample.

V was cut back by 3 bases and J by 4 bases, leaving a gap of 7 bases between them. The CDR1 and CDR2 encoded by the germline V gene (reference sequence) are LGHDT and YNNKEL. CDR3 length: 12 amino acids, cysteine to phenylalanine. The DNA shown is the 36-base CDR3, in frame from base 1. Ophthalmopathy patients had moderately to severely active disease, Clinical Activity Score of at least 3, NOSPECS grade of at least 4, and duration under 3 months. Exclusion was applied to patients with uncontrolled infections, other autoimmune diseases, pregnancy or lactation. Diagnoses were based on clinical symptoms, serum thyroxine and TRAb, thyroid ultrasound and orbital computed tomography. PBMCs were separated from under 12 ml of fresh peripheral blood using Ficoll-Paque density gradient centrifugation. Total RNA was extracted using Trizol reagent, and RNA quality was assessed on an Agilent 2100 Bioanalyzer.

The sample taken for sequencing was blood. The TCR originated in a woman aged 40 to 49 with Graves' ophthalmopathy. Recombination connected TRBV3-1 to TRBJ2-7; TRBD1 could be the D gene, as 6 bases match. CDR3 protein: CASSHRGYEQYF. The DNA sequence follows: TGTGCCAGCAGCCACAGGGGATACGAGCAGTACTTC.